Listed here are 14 T cell receptor beta chains from one sample, sequenced in a study of Ad26.COV2.S vaccination and SARS-CoV-2 variants. The sample's treatment: approximately 18 received Ad26.COV2.S at low or high dose, single or two shots; several received placebo; per-sample allocation not given. Samples analyzed were those drawn on day 63 after the first vaccine or placebo injection. Some clones are missing from TCRdb's copy, which holds only in-frame ones; the method was immunoSEQ multiplex PCR. The sample contains about 400,000 clones, roughly 85% of which appear only once. The sample here was peripheral blood, taken in a trial of Ad26.COV2.S vaccine versus placebo. These receptors all stem from a person between 18 and 60 years old who received the Ad26.COV2.S COVID-19 vaccine or a placebo.

The count of this clone is one. CDR3 residues: CASSQELLAYYEQYF. The CDR3, as DNA: TGTGCCAGCAGCCAAGAATTGCTAGCTTACTACGAGCAGTACTTC. The chain is built from TRBV4-2 and TRBJ2-7, with a weak D call TRBD2 (5 bases). CDR1 and CDR2 (germline): LGHNA, YNFKEQ. The CDR3 consists of 15 residues. V was cut by 0 bases and J by 3 bases, with 12 bases left in between.

The rearrangement uses TRBV10-3 and TRBJ2-7; 8 positions agree with TRBD2. The CDR3 is 16 amino acids. The ends lost 2 bases at V and 6 bases at J; junction bases unmatched: 12. Germline assignment: CDR1 ENHRY and CDR2 SYGVKD. CDR3 nucleotides: TGTGCCATCAGTGAGCCGGCCGGATCGGGAGGGCGCGAGCAGTACTTC. It is translated as CAISEPAGSGGREQYF.

On this clone itself: One junction end disagrees with the germline gene, perhaps due to a read error. V gene TRBV6-6 combines with J gene TRBJ1-6, with unresolved D. CDR3 length equals 14 residues. Germline CDR1 reads MNHNY; CDR2 reads SVGAGI (reference sequence). In DNA, the CDR3 is TGTGCCAGCAGTTACCCGCAACAGACGAAGGCGATCTTGTTT. Its translation is CASSYPQQTKAILF.

This clone turned up a few times. This sequence joins TRBV30 and TRBJ1-3; 9 positions agree with TRBD1. Germline assignment: CDR1 GTSNPN and CDR2 SVGIG (reference sequence). V lost 3 bases and J lost 10; bases outside the gene matches: 4. The CDR3 has 12 residues. The CDR3 coding sequence is TGTGCCTGGAGAGGGACAGGGTTAACCATATATTTT. It encodes CAWRGTGLTIYF.

This chain's CDR3 is CASSPSGGLSTEAFF. The DNA for the CDR3 is TGTGCCAGCAGCCCTTCTGGGGGGCTAAGTACTGAAGCTTTCTTT. The chain uses TRBV7-3 and TRBJ1-1; tentatively, D is TRBD1 (6 bases). Trimming removed 5 bases at V and 5 bases at J, with 18 bases between. Germline assignment: CDR1 SGHTA and CDR2 FQGTGA. This CDR3 has 15 amino acids. Full variable domain (rest looked up from reference TRBV7-3 and TRBJ1-1): GAGVSQTPSNKVTEKGKYVELRCDPISGHTALYWYRQSLGQGPEFLIYFQGTGAADDSGLPNDRFFAVRPEGSVSTLKIQRTERGDSAVYLCASSPSGGLSTEAFFGQGTRLTVV.

This clone was observed many times. The V gene is TRBV15, the J gene TRBJ2-2; TRBD1 matches at 7 bases. With V trimmed by 5 bases and J by 0 bases, 3 bases remained unmatched. Germline CDR1 is LNHNV and CDR2 is YYDKDF (reference sequence). The CDR3 runs 15 residues. The CDR3 loop is CATSPDRANTGELFF. For the CDR3, the DNA is TGTGCCACCAGCCCCGACAGGGCGAACACCGGGGAGCTGTTTTTT.

The chain recombines TRBV15 with TRBJ2-3; 7 positions agree with TRBD2. V gave up 2 bases and J gave up 0 bases; unmatched junction bases: 8. There are 17 residues in the CDR3. Germline V gives CDR1 LNHNV, CDR2 YYDKDF (reference sequence). The CDR3 protein is CATSRSLAALSTDTQYF. In nucleotides, the CDR3 is TGTGCCACCAGCAGATCCCTAGCGGCTCTGAGCACAGATACGCAGTATTTT.

This rearrangement joins TRBV12-3 or TRBV12-4 to TRBJ2-5; D unclear. V was clipped by 3 bases and J by 4 bases, with 6 bases between them. The CDR3 has 12 residues. CDR3 sequence: CASSFTPETQYF. CDR3 in DNA: TGTGCCAGCAGTTTCACTCCAGAGACCCAGTACTTC.

The CDR3 loop reads CATYADWFWTGNTGELFF. In nucleotides, the CDR3 is TGTGCCACCTATGCAGACTGGTTTTGGACAGGGAACACCGGGGAGCTGTTTTTT. The chain carries TRBV2 and TRBJ2-2; 7 nucleotides match TRBD1. Germline V gene data show CDR1 as SNHLY and CDR2 as FYNNEI. Losses at the gene ends were 10 bases for V and 1 base for J; bases not matched to a gene: 18. The CDR3 totals 18 residues.

The chain joins TRBV3-1 (or the pseudogene TRBV3-2) to TRBJ2-2; no definite D call. This CDR3 has 20 amino acids. Germline CDR1 reads LGHDT; CDR2 reads YNNKEL (reference sequence). Between the trimmed V and J ends, which lost 2 bases and 2 bases, there was a span of 24 bases. The CDR3 loop reads CASSQKGYLVLPRNTGELFF. The CDR3 region has the DNA TGTGCCAGCAGCCAAAAAGGGTATTTGGTCCTTCCCCGTAACACCGGGGAGCTGTTTTTT.

This clone appeared once. The V call is TRBV6-1, the J call TRBJ1-5; 10 bases align to TRBD1. Trimming at V came to 4 bases and at J to 3 bases, leaving 6 bases not matched to a gene. Per the germline V gene, CDR1 is MNHNS and CDR2 is SASEGT. The CDR3 spans 16 residues. The DNA for the CDR3 is TGTGCCAGCAGTGCACGGACAGGGGGGGCCAATCAGCCCCAGCATTTT. This sequence encodes CASSARTGGANQPQHF.

V and J are TRBV5-4 and TRBJ1-1, with D possibly being TRBD1 (5 bases). With 2 bases removed from V and 1 base from J, the gap between germline ends came to 6 bases. The length of the CDR3 is 13 residues. Per the germline V gene, CDR1 is SGHNT and CDR2 is YYREEE (reference sequence). DNA for the CDR3: TGTGCCAGCAGCTTAACAGGGAACACTGAAGCTTTCTTT. It encodes CASSLTGNTEAFF.

This chain connects TRBV4-1 to TRBJ1-3; D gene uncertain. Germline assignment: CDR1 MGHRA and CDR2 YSYEKL. There are 15 residues in the CDR3. V gave up 2 bases and J gave up 3 bases, with 11 bases separating them. In nucleotides, the CDR3 is TGCGCCAGCAGCCAACCTGGAGGGTTTGGAAACACCATATATTTT. Translating it yields CASSQPGGFGNTIYF.

The V and J genes are TRBV3-1 (or the pseudogene TRBV3-2) and TRBJ1-2; perhaps TRBD1 as D (5 bases). The V gene's germline CDR1 is LGHDT and CDR2 YNNKEL (reference sequence). V was clipped by 2 bases and J by 8 bases, with 15 bases between them. This CDR3 contains 14 residues. Here the CDR3 reads CASSQSEGRGGYTF. DNA of the CDR3: TGTGCCAGCAGCCAATCCGAGGGACGGGGCGGCTACACCTTC.